These 9 T cell receptor beta chains were sequenced from one sample in a study of technical replicates of blood from several donors. Clones were read by immunoSEQ multiplex PCR, and TCRdb kept only the in-frame ones, dropping some. The repertoire has around 76,000 clones, almost 99% of them found once; the top ten carry around 0.22%. The sequencing input was T cells isolated from PBMCs. The origin of the receptors is a human donor in good health.

This chain links TRBV7-9 with TRBJ1-4, with a weak D call TRBD1 (5 bases). The CDR3 is 14 residues long. V lost 1 base and J 5 bases, leaving 8 bases between the germline ends. CDR1 SEHNR and CDR2 FQNEAQ come from the germline V gene (reference sequence). The CDR3 sequence is CASSLVSGNEKLFF. The CDR3 nucleotides are TGTGCCAGCAGCTTAGTTTCAGGGAATGAAAAACTGTTTTTT.

The chain links TRBV27 to TRBJ2-7; D gene uncertain. The germline CDR1 and CDR2 sequences are MNHEY and SMNVEV (reference sequence). There are 14 residues in the CDR3. Deletions cut 0 bases from V and 3 bases from J, with 9 bases between. The CDR3 coding sequence is TGTGCCAGCAGTTTATCGCACCGACTCTACGAGCAGTACTTC. Protein: CASSLSHRLYEQYF.

This chain uses TRBV29-1 with TRBJ2-3, with 9 bases aligning to TRBD1. This CDR3 comprises 16 residues. The trim removed 4 bases at V and 5 bases at J, leaving 13 bases unmatched. From germline, CDR1 is SQVTM and CDR2 ANQGSEA. The CDR3 protein is CSVGRWRDRDEDTQYF. The CDR3, as DNA: TGCAGCGTTGGACGTTGGCGGGACAGGGACGAAGATACGCAGTATTTT.

The J gene is TRBJ1-4, the V gene TRBV4-3; perhaps TRBD1 as D (5 bases). This CDR3 is 16 amino acids long. V lost 1 base and J 1 base, leaving 10 bases between the germline ends. Germline CDR1 is LGHNA and CDR2 is YSLEER. CDR3 coding DNA: TGCGCCAGCAGCCAAGTCCTAGGGGTAACTAATGAAAAACTGTTTTTT. Translating it yields CASSQVLGVTNEKLFF.

The chain links TRBV19 to TRBJ2-3; TRBD2 matches at 15 bases. This CDR3 contains 16 residues. V trimming: 6 bases; J trimming: 4 bases; junction bases outside the gene matches: 5. Germline assignment: CDR1 LNHDA and CDR2 SQIVND (reference sequence). The CDR3 sequence: CASRGLAGGVADTQYF. The CDR3 bases are TGTGCCAGTAGGGGACTAGCGGGAGGAGTGGCAGATACGCAGTATTTT. Based on the CDR3 plus reference TRBV19 and TRBJ2-3, the full variable domain is DGGITQSPKYLFRKEGQNVTLSCEQNLNHDAMYWYRQDPGQGLRLIYYSQIVNDFQKGDIAEGYSVSREKKESFPLTVTSAQKNPTAFYLCASRGLAGGVADTQYFGPGTRLTVL.

The table lists this clone with a count of one. The chain carries TRBV15 and TRBJ1-1; 7 positions match TRBD1. Trimming cost V 3 bases and J 2 bases; bases outside gene matches: 3. Germline V lookup: CDR1 LNHNV, CDR2 YYDKDF (reference sequence). The CDR3 is 14 residues long. The CDR3 nucleotides read TGTGCCACCAGCAGGACAGGGCTAAACACTGAAGCTTTCTTT. Its translation is CATSRTGLNTEAFF.

The chain employs TRBV28 and TRBJ2-7; 13 bases map to TRBD2. V lost 4 bases and J lost 4; bases outside the gene matches: 4. CDR1 and CDR2 (germline): MDHEN, SYDVKM. This CDR3 comprises 15 residues. The CDR3 sequence is CASSYGLAGVYEQYF. CDR3 DNA sequence: TGTGCCAGCAGTTACGGACTAGCGGGAGTGTACGAGCAGTACTTC.

This chain connects TRBV6-5 to TRBJ2-7, with 7 bases aligning to TRBD1. CDR3 length: 14 residues. Looked up from germline, CDR1 is MNHEY and CDR2 is SVGAGI. The trim removed 5 bases at V and 0 bases at J, leaving 4 bases unmatched. CDR3 sequence: CASSRGDSSYEQYF. The DNA for the CDR3 is TGTGCCAGCAGTCGAGGGGACAGCTCCTACGAGCAGTACTTC.

The chain carries TRBV4-3 and TRBJ2-7; 8 positions agree with TRBD2. The germline gives CDR1 LGHNA, CDR2 YSLEER. This CDR3 is built from 15 residues. V was pared by 1 base and J by 2 bases, with 4 bases of the junction left unmatched. CDR3 bases: TGCGCCAGCAGCCAAGGACTAGCGTCTACCTACGAGCAGTACTTC. As protein: CASSQGLASTYEQYF.